This T cell receptor beta chain was observed in a study of OX40 agonist ivuxolimab in advanced cancers. Turning to the study itself: Three patients responded partially, comprising one with hepatocellular carcinoma and two with cutaneous melanoma.

Germline values: CDR1 SGHTA, CDR2 FQGNSA. V trimming: 3 bases; J trimming: 6 bases; junction bases outside the gene matches: 4. The CDR3 length is 15 residues. Method: immunoSEQ multiplex PCR; TCRdb's copy keeps in-frame clones and lacks some. The repertoire consists of approximately 77,000 clones, with approximately 80% occurring once and the leading ten covering around 7.2%. Study-wide findings and caveats: Clonal expansion was among the lowest in partial responders at 0.1-3.0 mg/kg, especially CD8+. Among T cells, CD8+ cells averaged more expanded clones than CD4+ cells.

As for this clone: The antigen remains unidentified.

This chain uses TRBV7-2 with TRBJ1-6; TRBD1 matches at 8 bases. The material sequenced was CD4+ or CD8+ T cells sorted from blood, taken in a trial of the OX40 agonist ivuxolimab. This receptor was identified in an adult with an advanced solid tumor such as melanoma, head and neck, liver or kidney cancer. The CDR3 reads CASSFQGAGNSPLHF. The DNA of the CDR3 is TGTGCCAGCAGCTTCCAGGGGGCGGGTAATTCACCCCTCCACTTT.